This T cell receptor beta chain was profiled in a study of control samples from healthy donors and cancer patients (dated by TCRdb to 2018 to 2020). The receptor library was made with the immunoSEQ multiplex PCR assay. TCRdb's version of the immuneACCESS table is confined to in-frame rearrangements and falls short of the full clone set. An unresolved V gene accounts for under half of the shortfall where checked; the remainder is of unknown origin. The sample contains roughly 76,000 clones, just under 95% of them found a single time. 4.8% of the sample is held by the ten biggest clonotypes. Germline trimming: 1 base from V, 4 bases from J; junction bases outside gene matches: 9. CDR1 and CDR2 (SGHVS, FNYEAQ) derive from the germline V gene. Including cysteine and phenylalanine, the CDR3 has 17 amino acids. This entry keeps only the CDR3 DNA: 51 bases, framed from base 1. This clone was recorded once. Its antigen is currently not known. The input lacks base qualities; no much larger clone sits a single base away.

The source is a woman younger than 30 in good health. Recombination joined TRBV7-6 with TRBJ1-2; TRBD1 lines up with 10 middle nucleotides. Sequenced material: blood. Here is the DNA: TGTGCCAGCAGCTTAGACCAAAGACAGGGGGCATTCTATGGCTACACCTTC. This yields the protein CASSLDQRQGAFYGYTF.